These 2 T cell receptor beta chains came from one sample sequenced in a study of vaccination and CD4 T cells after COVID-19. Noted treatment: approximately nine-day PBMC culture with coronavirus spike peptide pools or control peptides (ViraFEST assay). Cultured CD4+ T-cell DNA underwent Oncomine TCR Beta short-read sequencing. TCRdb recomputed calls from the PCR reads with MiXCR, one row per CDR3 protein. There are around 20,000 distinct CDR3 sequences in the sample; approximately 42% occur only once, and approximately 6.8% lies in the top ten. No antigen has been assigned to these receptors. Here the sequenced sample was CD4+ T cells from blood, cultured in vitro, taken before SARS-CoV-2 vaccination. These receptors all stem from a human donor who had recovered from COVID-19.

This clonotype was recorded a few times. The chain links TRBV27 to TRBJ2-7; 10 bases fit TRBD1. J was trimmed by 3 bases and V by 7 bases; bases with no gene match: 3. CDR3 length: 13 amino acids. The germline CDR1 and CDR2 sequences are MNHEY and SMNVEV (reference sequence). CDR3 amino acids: CASTGTGDYEQYF. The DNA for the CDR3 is TGTGCCAGCACCGGGACAGGGGACTACGAGCAGTACTTC.

For the CDR3, the DNA is TGCAGTGCTAGAGTGGTGGGGGAGGCTCAGCCCCAGCATTTT. It yields the protein CSARVVGEAQPQHF. This sequence joins TRBV20-1 and TRBJ1-5, with a weak D call TRBD1 (5 bases). The CDR3 loop spans 14 amino acids. Trimming left V 1 base short and J 6 bases short, with 13 bases between. Germline V gene data show CDR1 as DFQATT and CDR2 as SNEGSKA (reference sequence).